This T cell receptor (beta chain) was captured by sequencing in a study of T cells in Graves' hyperthyroidism and ophthalmopathy. The study, taken as a whole, reports: Ophthalmopathy cases were set apart from stable hyperthyroidism by a 13 V-J model.

Amplified regions were TCR beta CDR3 sequences from RNA transcripts. When the TCR CDR3 underwent first-round RT-PCR, the HTBI primer set was used. A single record per CDR3 protein comes from TCRdb applying MiXCR to the multiplex PCR reads. The repertoire holds over 400,000 distinct CDR3 sequences, with less than 25% as singletons. The CDR3 is 12 amino acids. V gave up 2 bases and J gave up 7 bases, with 6 bases separating them. In this sample, this clonotype turned up many times. Its antigen remains unknown. Input material: blood. This chain links TRBV12-3 or TRBV12-4 with TRBJ2-1, with D perhaps being TRBD1 or TRBD2 (5 bases each). This clonotype was sampled from a woman in her 70s with Graves' ophthalmopathy. Here the CDR3 DNA reads TGTGCCAGCAGTTTATGGGGGAATGAGCAGTTCTTC. Translated, it gives CASSLWGNEQFF.